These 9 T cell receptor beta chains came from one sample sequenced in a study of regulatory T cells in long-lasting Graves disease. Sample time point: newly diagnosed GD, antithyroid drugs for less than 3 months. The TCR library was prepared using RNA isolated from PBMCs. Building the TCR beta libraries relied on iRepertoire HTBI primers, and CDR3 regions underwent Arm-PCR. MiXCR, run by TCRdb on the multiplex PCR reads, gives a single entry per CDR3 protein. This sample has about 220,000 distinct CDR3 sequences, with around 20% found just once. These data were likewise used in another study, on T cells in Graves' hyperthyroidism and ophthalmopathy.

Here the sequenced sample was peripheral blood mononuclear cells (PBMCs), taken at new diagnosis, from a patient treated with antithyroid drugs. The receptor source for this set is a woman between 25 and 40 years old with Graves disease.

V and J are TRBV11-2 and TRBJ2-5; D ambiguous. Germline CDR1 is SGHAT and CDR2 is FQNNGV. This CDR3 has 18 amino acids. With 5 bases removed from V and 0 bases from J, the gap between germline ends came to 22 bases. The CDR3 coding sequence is TGTGCCAGCAGCCCCACGGTCGATAGACCTCTGTACCAAGAGACCCAGTACTTC. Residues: CASSPTVDRPLYQETQYF.

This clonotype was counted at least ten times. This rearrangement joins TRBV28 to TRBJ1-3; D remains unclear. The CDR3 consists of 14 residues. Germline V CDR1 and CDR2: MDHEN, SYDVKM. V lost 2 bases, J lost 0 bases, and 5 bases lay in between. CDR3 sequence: CASSLPLSGNTIYF. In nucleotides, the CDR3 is TGTGCCAGCAGTTTACCGCTCTCTGGAAACACCATATATTTT. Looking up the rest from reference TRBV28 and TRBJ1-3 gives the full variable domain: DVKVTQSSRYLVKRTGEKVFLECVQDMDHENMFWYRQDPGLGLRLIYFSYDVKMKEKGDIPEGYSVSREKKERFSLILESASTNQTSMYLCASSLPLSGNTIYFGEGSWLTVV.

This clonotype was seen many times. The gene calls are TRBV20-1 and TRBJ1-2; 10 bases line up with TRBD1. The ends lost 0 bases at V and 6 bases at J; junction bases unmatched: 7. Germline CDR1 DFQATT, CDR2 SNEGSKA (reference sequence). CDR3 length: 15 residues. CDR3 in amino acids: CSARDPWTGGNGYTF. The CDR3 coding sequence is TGCAGTGCTAGAGATCCCTGGACAGGGGGGAATGGCTACACCTTC.

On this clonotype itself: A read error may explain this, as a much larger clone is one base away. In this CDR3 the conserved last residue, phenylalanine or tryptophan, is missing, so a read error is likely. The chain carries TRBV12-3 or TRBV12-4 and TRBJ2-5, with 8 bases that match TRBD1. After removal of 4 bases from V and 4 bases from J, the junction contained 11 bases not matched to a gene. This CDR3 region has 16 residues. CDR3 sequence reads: CASSSSGTGLVETQYL. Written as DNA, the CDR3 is TGTGCCAGCAGTTCCTCCGGGACAGGATTAGTAGAGACCCAGTACCTC.

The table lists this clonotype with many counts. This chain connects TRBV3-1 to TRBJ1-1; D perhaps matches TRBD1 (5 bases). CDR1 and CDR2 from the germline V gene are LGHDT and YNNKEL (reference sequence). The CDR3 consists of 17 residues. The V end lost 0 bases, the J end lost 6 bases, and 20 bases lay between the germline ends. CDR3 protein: CASSQDRRGPSRAEAFF. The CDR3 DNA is TGTGCCAGCAGCCAAGACAGGAGGGGACCCTCGAGGGCTGAAGCTTTCTTT. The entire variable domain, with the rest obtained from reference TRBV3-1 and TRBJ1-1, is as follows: DTAVSQTPKYLVTQMGNDKSIKCEQNLGHDTMYWYKQDSKKFLKIMFSYNNKELIINETVPNRFSPKSPDKAHLNLHINSLELGDSAVYFCASSQDRRGPSRAEAFFGQGTRLTVV.

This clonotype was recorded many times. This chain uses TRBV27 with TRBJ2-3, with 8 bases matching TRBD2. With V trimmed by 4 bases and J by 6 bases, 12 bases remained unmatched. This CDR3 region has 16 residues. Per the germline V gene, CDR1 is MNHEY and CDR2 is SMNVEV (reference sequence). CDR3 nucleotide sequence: TGTGCCAGCAGTTCAATCCGTTTCCTAGCGGGCGATACGCAGTATTTT. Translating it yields CASSSIRFLAGDTQYF.

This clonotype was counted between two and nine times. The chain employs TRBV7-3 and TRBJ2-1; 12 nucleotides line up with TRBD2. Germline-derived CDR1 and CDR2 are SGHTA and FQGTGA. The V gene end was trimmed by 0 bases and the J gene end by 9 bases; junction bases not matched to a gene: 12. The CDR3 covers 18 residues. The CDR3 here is CASSLTPTSGGGRGEQFF. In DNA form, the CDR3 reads TGTGCCAGCAGCTTAACCCCGACTAGCGGGGGAGGCCGGGGTGAGCAGTTCTTC.

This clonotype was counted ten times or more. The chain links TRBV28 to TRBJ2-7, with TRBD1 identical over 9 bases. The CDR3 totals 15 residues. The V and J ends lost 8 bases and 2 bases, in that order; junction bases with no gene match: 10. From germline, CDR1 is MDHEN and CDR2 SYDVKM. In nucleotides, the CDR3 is TGTGCCAGCCTTACTCGACAGGGGGGGACCTACGAGCAGTACTTC. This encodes CASLTRQGGTYEQYF.

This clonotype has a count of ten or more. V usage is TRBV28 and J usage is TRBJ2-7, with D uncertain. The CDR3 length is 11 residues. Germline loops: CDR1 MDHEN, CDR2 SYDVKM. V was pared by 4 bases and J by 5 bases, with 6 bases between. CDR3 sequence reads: CASSSGHEQYF. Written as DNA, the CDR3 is TGTGCCAGCAGTTCAGGTCACGAGCAGTACTTC.